The 30 T cell receptor beta chains below come from one sample, sequenced in a study of HIV-infected children after antiretroviral therapy interruption. The sample's treatment: PENTA 11 planned treatment interruption arm or continuous ART arm. Unique molecular identifiers were included in an RNA-based 3' RACE TCR library. TCRdb re-called the 3' RACE reads through MiXCR, storing one row per CDR3 protein. This table holds 40,000 to 55,000 distinct CDR3 sequences, 4.3% found once. Specimen: CD45RA+ CD4+ T cells from PBMCs, pooled from several time points, collected from a donor given antiretroviral therapy, either interrupted or continuous. The subset is: naive CD4+ CD45RA+ CD45RO- T cells. These receptors originate from a pool of human donors with HIV.

This clonotype occurred many times. The chain links TRBV20-1 to TRBJ2-2; D might be TRBD1 or TRBD2, each matching 7 bases. From germline, CDR1 is DFQATT and CDR2 SNEGSKA (reference sequence). The V end lost 4 bases, the J end lost 4 bases, and 13 bases lay between the germline ends. CDR3 size: 14 residues. CDR3 sequence: CSAISGGATGELFF. The CDR3 DNA sequence: TGCAGTGCTATTTCAGGGGGGGCCACCGGGGAGCTGTTTTTT.

V gene TRBV27 combines with J gene TRBJ2-1, with a possible D match to TRBD2 (6 bases). The CDR3 spans 13 residues. CDR1 and CDR2 from the germline V gene are MNHEY and SMNVEV (reference sequence). V lost 5 bases and J 6 bases, leaving 11 bases between the germline ends. The CDR3 here is CASSPATSNEQFF. The CDR3 DNA is TGTGCCAGCAGTCCAGCGACTAGCAATGAGCAGTTCTTC.

This clonotype was detected many times. In nucleotides, the CDR3 is TGTGCCTGGAGTGTAGTGGGGCCGGGACAGGGGGGCTCTGGGGCCAACGTCCTGACTTTC. Residues: CAWSVVGPGQGGSGANVLTF. J is TRBJ2-6 and V is TRBV30, with 11 bases matching TRBD1. Germline CDR1 and CDR2: GTSNPN and SVGIG (reference sequence). Trimming at V came to 0 bases and at J to 0 bases, leaving 10 bases not matched to a gene. The CDR3 has 20 amino acids.

This clonotype was counted many times. The chain links TRBV20-1 to TRBJ1-1; 11 bases fit TRBD1. CDR1 and CDR2 from the germline V gene are DFQATT and SNEGSKA (reference sequence). This CDR3 has 14 amino acids. V shed 4 bases, J shed 7 bases, and the junction held 8 bases outside the gene matches. The CDR3 DNA reads TGCAGTGCTACCTGGACAGGGGGCCCATTTGAAGCTTTCTTT. Its translation: CSATWTGGPFEAFF.

This clonotype was counted a few times. The chain links TRBV19 to TRBJ2-6; unclear D gene. CDR3 length: 13 amino acids. The V end lost 3 bases, the J end lost 4 bases, and 4 bases lay between the germline ends. Germline CDR1 and CDR2: LNHDA and SQIVND (reference sequence). The CDR3: CASSISGANVLTF. The CDR3 DNA follows: TGTGCCAGTAGTATTTCGGGGGCCAACGTCCTGACTTTC.

This clonotype was picked up many times. CDR3 nucleotide sequence: TGTGCCAGCAGTTACTCGCCAGGGGTCTACGAGCAGTACTTC. Residues: CASSYSPGVYEQYF. This rearrangement joins TRBV6-6 to TRBJ2-7, with D possibly matching TRBD1 (6 bases). V was trimmed by 0 bases and J by 3 bases, leaving 9 bases between them. Germline values: CDR1 MNHNY, CDR2 SVGAGI (reference sequence). The CDR3 sequence is 14 residues long.

This clonotype appeared many times. The V gene is TRBV30, the J gene TRBJ1-2, with unresolved D. Trimming cost V 3 bases and J 4 bases, with 9 bases left between them. Germline V gene data show CDR1 as GTSNPN and CDR2 as SVGIG (reference sequence). The CDR3 has 12 residues. The CDR3, as DNA: TGTGCCTGGAGCCCCGGACCCTATGGCTACACCTTC. Its translation: CAWSPGPYGYTF.

This clonotype was detected ten times or more. This sequence joins TRBV20-1 and TRBJ1-4; D not certain. Germline CDR1 is DFQATT and CDR2 is SNEGSKA (reference sequence). V dropped 5 bases and J dropped 7 bases, with 14 bases sitting between them. The CDR3 is 13 amino acids. Written as DNA, the CDR3 is TGCAGTGCTTACTCGGTGGGAAGTGAAAAACTGTTTTTT. It encodes CSAYSVGSEKLFF.

This clonotype was counted ten times or more. The chain combines TRBV7-2 with TRBJ2-7, with D perhaps TRBD1 (5 bases). The germline V and J ends were trimmed by 5 bases and 6 bases, with 17 bases remaining between them. The CDR3 is 14 residues long. Germline CDR1 SGHTA, CDR2 FQGNSA. CDR3 sequence (DNA): TGTGCCAGCAGCCGGCAATCGGACAAATCCGAGCAGTACTTC. Its protein product is CASSRQSDKSEQYF. Drawing the rest from reference TRBV7-2 and TRBJ2-7, the complete variable domain is GAGVSQSPSNKVTEKGKDVELRCDPISGHTALYWYRQSLGQGLEFLIYFQGNSAPDKSGLPSDRFSAERTGGSVSTLTIQRTQQEDSAVYLCASSRQSDKSEQYFGPGTRLTVT.

This clonotype has a count of ten or more. The chain carries TRBV4-1 and TRBJ1-3; D not certain. Looked up from germline, CDR1 is MGHRA and CDR2 is YSYEKL. V was trimmed by 1 base and J by 7 bases, leaving 8 bases between them. The CDR3 length is 13 residues. CDR3 protein: CASSQVPGNTIYF. CDR3 DNA sequence: TGCGCCAGCAGCCAAGTCCCGGGTAACACCATATATTTT.

This clonotype was recorded a few times. J is TRBJ1-5 and V is TRBV12-3 or TRBV12-4; 7 bases are a match to TRBD1. After removal of 8 bases from V and 11 bases from J, the junction contained 12 bases not matched to a gene. This CDR3 comprises 13 residues. DNA for the CDR3: TGTGCCAGCGGCTTGGGGGATCAGGGGGCCCAGCATTTT. It yields the protein CASGLGDQGAQHF.

Judged by abundance, this clonotype is medium-sized. The rearrangement joins TRBV2 to TRBJ2-2; 9 positions agree with TRBD2. Trimming cost V 6 bases and J 5 bases; bases outside gene matches: 19. Per the germline V gene, CDR1 is SNHLY and CDR2 is FYNNEI. This CDR3 region has 19 residues. CDR3 region: CASSESGGIRAFITGELFF. CDR3 DNA sequence: TGTGCCAGCAGCGAAAGCGGGGGGATAAGGGCCTTTATTACCGGGGAGCTGTTTTTT.

This clonotype was observed many times. The chain recombines TRBV11-2 with TRBJ2-3; D may be TRBD1 (6 bases). The germline CDR1 and CDR2 sequences are SGHAT and FQNNGV. With 5 bases removed from V and 0 bases from J, the gap between germline ends came to 15 bases. CDR3 size: 16 residues. The chain's CDR3 is CASSPRTVFSTDTQYF. DNA of the CDR3: TGTGCCAGCAGCCCACGGACAGTTTTTAGCACAGATACGCAGTATTTT.

This clonotype was picked up many times. This chain connects TRBV7-9 to TRBJ2-3; D may be TRBD1 (5 bases). CDR1 is SEHNR and CDR2 is FQNEAQ in the germline V gene (reference sequence). The CDR3 covers 11 residues. V gave up 7 bases and J gave up 9 bases, with 11 bases separating them. CDR3 region: CASNVGETQYF. DNA for the CDR3: TGTGCCAGCAACGTAGGGGAAACGCAGTATTTT.

At least ten counts were recorded for this clonotype. J is TRBJ1-1 and V is TRBV3-1; D not resolved. Trimming shortened V by 3 bases and J by 0 bases, and 8 bases separated the two germline ends. Per the germline V gene, CDR1 is LGHDT and CDR2 is YNNKEL (reference sequence). The CDR3 totals 14 residues. CDR3 amino acids: CASSQTAVNTEAFF. CDR3 bases: TGTGCCAGCAGCCAGACGGCAGTGAACACTGAAGCTTTCTTT.

This clonotype has only a few counts. The chain links TRBV23-1 to TRBJ2-1; weak D call: TRBD1 (5 bases). TRBV23-1 is an ORF for which the function is uncertain. Deletions cut 4 bases from V and 0 bases from J, with 13 bases between. The CDR3 consists of 16 residues. CDR3 DNA sequence: TGCGCCAGCAGTCCAAATCAGGGAACCTCCTACAATGAGCAGTTCTTC. Translated, it gives CASSPNQGTSYNEQFF.

The sample holds many counts of this clonotype. The chain is built from TRBV28 and TRBJ2-2; D may be TRBD2 (5 bases). This CDR3 has 15 amino acids. V shed 9 bases and J shed 1 base, with 15 bases lying between them. Germline values: CDR1 MDHEN, CDR2 SYDVKM. CDR3 coding DNA: TGTGCCAGTTCCTCGGGGAGCTGGAACACCGGGGAGCTGTTTTTT. Amino acids: CASSSGSWNTGELFF.

This clonotype was detected a few times. The chain joins TRBV20-1 to TRBJ2-5; 7 nucleotides align to TRBD2. The V and J ends lost 6 bases and 3 bases, in that order; junction bases with no gene match: 7. The CDR3 spans 13 residues. Germline CDR1 DFQATT, CDR2 SNEGSKA (reference sequence). The chain's CDR3 is CSAQLAGEETQYF. As DNA, the CDR3 is TGCAGTGCCCAGCTCGCGGGGGAAGAGACCCAGTACTTC.

This clonotype was counted many times. The chain carries TRBV5-1 and TRBJ2-1; TRBD2 matches at 14 bases. CDR1 and CDR2 from the germline V gene are SGHRS and YFSETQ. With 4 bases clipped from V and 10 bases from J, the junction kept 4 bases outside the gene matches. The CDR3 is 14 residues long. The CDR3 DNA reads TGCGCCAGCAGCCCGGGACTAGCGGGGGTGGAGCAGTTCTTC. This sequence encodes CASSPGLAGVEQFF.

This clonotype was seen many times. The chain joins TRBV7-7 to TRBJ1-4, with 9 bases matching TRBD1. With 2 bases clipped from V and 2 bases from J, the junction kept 3 bases outside the gene matches. The CDR3 is made up of 16 amino acids. CDR1 and CDR2 (germline): SSHAT, FNYEAQ (reference sequence). This CDR3 is CASSLKGTGTNEKLFF. CDR3 DNA: TGTGCCAGCAGCTTAAAGGGGACAGGGACTAATGAAAAACTGTTTTTT.

In this sample, this clonotype turned up many times. The CDR3 loop reads CASSAWGTESNEQFF. The CDR3 nucleotides are TGCGCCAGCAGCGCCTGGGGGACAGAAAGCAATGAGCAGTTCTTC. V and J are TRBV4-3 and TRBJ2-1; TRBD1 agrees at 7 bases. Germline CDR1 and CDR2: LGHNA and YSLEER. This CDR3 contains 15 residues. V lost 5 bases, J lost 6 bases, and 10 bases stayed unmatched.

This clonotype was picked up many times. This sequence joins TRBV20-1 and TRBJ1-5, with unresolved D. Trimming left V 3 bases short and J 1 base short, with 13 bases between. The CDR3 covers 15 residues. Germline assignment: CDR1 DFQATT and CDR2 SNEGSKA (reference sequence). Here the CDR3 DNA reads TGCAGTGCTAGCCTGGGAGGCGGGAGCAATCAGCCCCAGCATTTT. This gives the protein CSASLGGGSNQPQHF.

This clonotype was seen at least ten times. This chain links TRBV27 with TRBJ1-5; D gene ambiguous. The CDR3 extends over 14 amino acids. From germline, CDR1 is MNHEY and CDR2 SMNVEV (reference sequence). V dropped 2 bases and J dropped 3 bases, with 8 bases sitting between them. The CDR3 coding sequence is TGTGCCAGCAGTTTAAGGGTTTCCAATCAGCCCCAGCATTTT. Its translation: CASSLRVSNQPQHF.

The sample holds many counts of this clonotype. The gene calls are TRBV12-3 or TRBV12-4 and TRBJ2-1; no definite D call. This CDR3 is built from 17 residues. Deletions cut 4 bases from V and 0 bases from J, with 16 bases between. The CDR3 DNA sequence: TGTGCCAGCAGTTCCTTCAGTTGGGGTAGCTCCTACAATGAGCAGTTCTTC. It specifies CASSSFSWGSSYNEQFF.

In its sample, this clonotype was seen a few times. The chain carries TRBV28 and TRBJ2-7; D is unresolved. Germline V lookup: CDR1 MDHEN, CDR2 SYDVKM. The CDR3 covers 12 residues. Trimming stripped 9 bases from V and 7 bases from J, with 16 bases between. In nucleotides, the CDR3 is TGTGCCAGTAGTGTCGGTGCTGTAGAGCAGTACTTC. Its protein is CASSVGAVEQYF.

This clonotype was seen many times. J is TRBJ1-2 and V is TRBV3-1, with TRBD1 matching over 10 bases. Germline CDR1 and CDR2: LGHDT and YNNKEL (reference sequence). This CDR3 region has 15 residues. V trimming: 4 bases; J trimming: 2 bases; junction bases outside the gene matches: 4. CDR3 sequence reads: CASSPGTGANYGYTF. The CDR3 nucleotides are TGTGCCAGCAGCCCGGGGACAGGGGCCAACTATGGCTACACCTTC.

This clonotype occurred a few times. The CDR3: CASSFEFGEAFF. CDR3 DNA sequence: TGCGCCAGCAGCTTTGAATTCGGTGAAGCTTTCTTT. This chain joins TRBV5-1 and TRBJ1-1; D is undetermined. Germline V gene sequence: CDR1 SGHRS, CDR2 YFSETQ. Trimming took 2 bases from V and 7 from J, leaving 9 bases between them. The CDR3 sequence is 12 residues long.

This clonotype was picked up a small number of times. The rearrangement links TRBV20-1 to TRBJ1-2, with D hard to call. Deletions cut 0 bases from V and 8 bases from J, with 13 bases between. The CDR3 is 13 residues long. Per germline, CDR1 DFQATT and CDR2 SNEGSKA (reference sequence). The CDR3 is CSARDQTRIGYTF. For the CDR3, the DNA is TGCAGTGCTAGAGATCAGACGCGGATAGGCTACACCTTC.

This clonotype appeared many times. This sequence joins TRBV20-1 and TRBJ2-7; D tentatively reads TRBD1 or TRBD2 (5 bases each). Germline V gene sequence: CDR1 DFQATT, CDR2 SNEGSKA (reference sequence). CDR3 size: 13 residues. The V end was cut by 5 bases, the J end by 5 bases, with 16 bases between. CDR3 in amino acids: CSASRGPGHEQYF. The CDR3, as DNA: TGCAGTGCTTCAAGGGGACCGGGTCACGAGCAGTACTTC.

This clonotype was counted at least ten times. The V and J genes are TRBV6-6 and TRBJ1-2, with unresolved D. Trimming removed 0 bases from V and 4 bases from J, with 9 bases in between. Germline V gene sequence: CDR1 MNHNY, CDR2 SVGAGI (reference sequence). The CDR3 spans 14 residues. The CDR3 DNA sequence: TGTGCCAGCAGTTACTCACGGCAGCTCTATGGCTACACCTTC. Amino acids: CASSYSRQLYGYTF.